This T cell receptor beta chain was captured by sequencing in a study of PD-1 blockade in mismatch repair-deficient tumors. Sequenced by immunoSEQ multiplex PCR; TCRdb stores in-frame clones only, minus some. Among approximately 25,000 clones listed, approximately 86% were seen once. In germline, CDR1 is SGHAT, CDR2 FQNNGV. V lost 1 base, J lost 7 bases, and 7 bases lay in between. The CDR3 extends over 13 amino acids. The clonotype originates from an adult with mismatch repair-deficient cancer. The source material was peripheral blood, sampled 12 weeks after starting pembrolizumab. The J gene is TRBJ1-4, the V gene TRBV11-2; D is unclear. The CDR3 bases are TGTGCCAGCAGCTTAGCCAGTGTTGAAAAACTGTTTTTT. It is translated as CASSLASVEKLFF.